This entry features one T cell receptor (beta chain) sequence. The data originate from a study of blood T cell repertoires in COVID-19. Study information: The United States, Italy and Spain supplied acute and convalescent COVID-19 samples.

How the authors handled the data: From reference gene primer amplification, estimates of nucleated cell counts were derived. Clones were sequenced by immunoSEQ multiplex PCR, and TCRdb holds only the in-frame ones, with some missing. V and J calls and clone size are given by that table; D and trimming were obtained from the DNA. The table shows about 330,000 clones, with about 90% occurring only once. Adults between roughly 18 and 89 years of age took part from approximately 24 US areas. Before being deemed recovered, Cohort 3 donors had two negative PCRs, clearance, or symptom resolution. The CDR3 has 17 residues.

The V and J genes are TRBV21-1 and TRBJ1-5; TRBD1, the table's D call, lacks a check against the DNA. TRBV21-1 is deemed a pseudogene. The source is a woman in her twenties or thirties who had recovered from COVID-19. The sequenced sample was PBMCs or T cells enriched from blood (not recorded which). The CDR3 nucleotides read TGTGCCAGCAGTGATCTTCAAGGGGCCTTTAGCAATCAGCCCCAGCATTTT. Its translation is CASSDLQGAFSNQPQHF.